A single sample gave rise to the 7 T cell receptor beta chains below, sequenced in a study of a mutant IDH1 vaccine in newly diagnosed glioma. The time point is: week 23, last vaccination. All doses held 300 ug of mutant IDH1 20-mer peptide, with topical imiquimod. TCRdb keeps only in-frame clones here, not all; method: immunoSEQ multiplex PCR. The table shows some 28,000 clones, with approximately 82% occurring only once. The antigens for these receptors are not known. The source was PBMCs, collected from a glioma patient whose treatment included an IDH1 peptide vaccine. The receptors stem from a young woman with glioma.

CDR3 nucleotide sequence: TGCGCCAGCAGCTTAGAACAGGGGAGTTGGTACGAGCAGTACTTC. Translation gives CASSLEQGSWYEQYF. The chain recombines TRBV5-1 with TRBJ2-7; 7 nucleotides agree with TRBD1. The germline V gene has CDR1 SGHRS and CDR2 YFSETQ. Trimming cost V 2 bases and J 4 bases; bases outside gene matches: 9. The CDR3 runs to 15 residues. The variable domain in full, completed from reference TRBV5-1 and TRBJ2-7, reads KAGVTQTPRYLIKTRGQQVTLSCSPISGHRSVSWYQQTPGQGLQFLFEYFSETQRNKGNFPGRFSGRQFSNSRSEMNVSTLELGDSALYLCASSLEQGSWYEQYFGPGTRLTVT.

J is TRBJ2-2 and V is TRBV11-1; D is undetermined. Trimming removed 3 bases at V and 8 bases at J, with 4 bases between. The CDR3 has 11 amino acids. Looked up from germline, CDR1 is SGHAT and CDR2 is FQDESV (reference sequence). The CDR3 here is CASSFGGELFF. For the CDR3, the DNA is TGTGCCAGCAGCTTTGGGGGGGAGCTGTTTTTT.

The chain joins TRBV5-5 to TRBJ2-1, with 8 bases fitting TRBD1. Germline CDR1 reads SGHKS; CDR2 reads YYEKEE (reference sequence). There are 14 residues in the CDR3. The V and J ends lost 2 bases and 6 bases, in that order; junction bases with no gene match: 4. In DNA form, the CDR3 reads TGTGCCAGCAGCTTATCAGGGGGCAGCAATGAGCAGTTCTTC. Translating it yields CASSLSGGSNEQFF.

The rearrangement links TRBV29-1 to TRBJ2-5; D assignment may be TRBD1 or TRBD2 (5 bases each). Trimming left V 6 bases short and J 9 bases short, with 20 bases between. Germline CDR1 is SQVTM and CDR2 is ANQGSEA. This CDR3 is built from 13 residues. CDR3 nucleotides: TGCAGCGTCTTCTTTCACGGGGCCCTGGCCCAGTACTTC. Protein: CSVFFHGALAQYF.

The CDR3: CASWGREHMNTEAFF. In DNA, the CDR3 is TGTGCCAGCTGGGGACGGGAGCACATGAACACTGAAGCTTTCTTT. This chain joins TRBV6-1 and TRBJ1-1, with D possibly TRBD1 on 5 matching bases. The CDR3 consists of 15 residues. V was trimmed by 8 bases and J by 0 bases, leaving 16 bases between them. CDR1 is MNHNS, CDR2 SASEGT, per germline.

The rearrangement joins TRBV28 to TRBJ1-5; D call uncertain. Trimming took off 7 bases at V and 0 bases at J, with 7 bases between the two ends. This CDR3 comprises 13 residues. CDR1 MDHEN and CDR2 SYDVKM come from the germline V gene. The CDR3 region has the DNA TGTGCCAGCACTGAATATAGCAATCAGCCCCAGCATTTT. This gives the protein CASTEYSNQPQHF.

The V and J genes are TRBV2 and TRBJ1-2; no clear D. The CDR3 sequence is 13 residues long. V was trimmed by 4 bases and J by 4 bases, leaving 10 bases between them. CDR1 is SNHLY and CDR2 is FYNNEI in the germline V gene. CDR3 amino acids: CASSGAGPYGYTF. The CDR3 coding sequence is TGTGCCAGCAGTGGGGCAGGACCCTATGGCTACACCTTC.